Below, one TCR beta chain is given with its context. Antigen unknown. This record comes from a study of cytomegalovirus exposure and HLA in healthy donors. PCR was performed using 60 Vbeta and 13 Jbeta primers. Profiled with immunoSEQ multiplex PCR; TCRdb holds only in-frame clones, not every one. Of 150,000 to 180,000 clones listed, 65% to 85% were seen once; the top ten hold 4.5% to 7%. Points from the study as a whole: In vitro testing confirmed a few CMV-associated chains as specific for CMV antigens. In a later analysis, at a false discovery rate of 0.05, approximately 16,000 TCR beta sequences were associated with HLA alleles.

CDR3 length: 15 residues. V was pared by 4 bases and J by 7 bases, with 18 bases between. Germline CDR1 is SGHRS and CDR2 is YFSETQ. The receptor comes from a woman aged 40 to 50 in good health and CMV-seropositive. Specimen: PBMCs. The chain couples TRBV5-1 to TRBJ2-1; D is ambiguous. Here the CDR3 DNA reads TGCGCCAGCAGCACCCAAATAGGAGCCGGGAATGAGCAGTTCTTC. Translated: CASSTQIGAGNEQFF.